This T cell receptor beta chain was found in a study of blood T cell repertoires in COVID-19. The data were produced by immunoSEQ multiplex PCR, yet TCRdb's version contains in-frame clones alone and is incomplete. The repertoire holds 150,000 to 200,000 clones, more than 75% seen once, with approximately 6% in the top ten. The CDR3 consists of 13 residues. Trimming took 5 bases from V and 7 from J; bases not matched to a gene: 3. CDR1 SGHAT and CDR2 FQDESV come from the germline V gene (reference sequence). Across under 25 US areas, participants ranged in age from roughly 18 to 95 years. The receptor's source is a middle-aged man who had recovered from COVID-19. The sample taken for sequencing was PBMCs or T cells enriched from blood (not recorded which). The V gene is TRBV11-1, the J gene TRBJ1-5; 9 nucleotides align to TRBD1. The CDR3 sequence: CASSKDRGQPQHF. The CDR3 nucleotides are TGTGCCAGCAGCAAGGACAGGGGACAGCCCCAGCATTTT.